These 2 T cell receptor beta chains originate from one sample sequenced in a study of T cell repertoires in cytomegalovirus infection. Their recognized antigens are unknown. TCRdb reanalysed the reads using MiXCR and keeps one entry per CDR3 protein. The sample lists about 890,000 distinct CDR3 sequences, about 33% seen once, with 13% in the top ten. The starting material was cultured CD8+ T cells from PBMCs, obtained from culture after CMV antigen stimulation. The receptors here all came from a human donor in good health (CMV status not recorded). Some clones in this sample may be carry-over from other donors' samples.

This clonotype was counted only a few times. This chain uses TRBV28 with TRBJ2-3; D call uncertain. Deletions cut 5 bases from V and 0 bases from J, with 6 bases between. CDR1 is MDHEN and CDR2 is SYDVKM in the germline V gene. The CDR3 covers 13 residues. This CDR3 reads CASSHDSTDTQYF. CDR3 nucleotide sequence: TGTGCCAGCAGTCACGACAGCACAGATACGCAGTATTTT.

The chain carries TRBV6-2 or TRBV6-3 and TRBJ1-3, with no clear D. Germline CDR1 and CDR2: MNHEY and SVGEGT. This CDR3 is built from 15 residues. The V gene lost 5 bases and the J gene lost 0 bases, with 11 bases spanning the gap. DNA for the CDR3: TGTGCCAGCAGTGAAGTACCTACCTCTGGAAACACCATATATTTT. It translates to CASSEVPTSGNTIYF.